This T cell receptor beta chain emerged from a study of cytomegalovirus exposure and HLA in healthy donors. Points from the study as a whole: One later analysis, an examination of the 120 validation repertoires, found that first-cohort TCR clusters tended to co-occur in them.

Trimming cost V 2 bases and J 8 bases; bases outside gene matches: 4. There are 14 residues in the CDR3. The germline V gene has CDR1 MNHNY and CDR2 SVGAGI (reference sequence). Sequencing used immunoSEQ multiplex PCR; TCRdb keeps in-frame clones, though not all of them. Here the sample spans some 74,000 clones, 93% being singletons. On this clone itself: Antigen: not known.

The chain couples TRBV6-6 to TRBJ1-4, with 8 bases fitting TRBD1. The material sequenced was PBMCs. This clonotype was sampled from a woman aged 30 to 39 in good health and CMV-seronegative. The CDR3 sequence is CASSYGTGREKLFF. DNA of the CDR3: TGTGCCAGCAGTTACGGGACAGGAAGAGAAAAACTGTTTTTT.